This TCR beta chain was sequenced in a study of post-analysis software for immune sequencing data. Study-level results: The authors found that F measure strongly co-clustered same-batch samples. Patients carried roughly 5 TRBV segments more frequently than controls did, and TRBV5-6, TRBV5-1 and TRBV20-1 were among them.

This clonotype was counted a single time. Its antigen remains unknown. Unique molecular identifiers tagged the TCR beta cDNA libraries. The source material, about 0.95 to 10 million T cells, gave rise to approximately 520,000 cDNA molecules. TCRdb processed the PCR reads anew with MiXCR; each CDR3 protein has one entry. The data show 750,000 to 950,000 distinct CDR3 sequences, about 43% seen once. With 1 base removed from V and 6 bases from J, the gap between germline ends came to 12 bases. The CDR3 loop spans 14 amino acids. CDR1 is SGHRS and CDR2 is YFSETQ in the germline V gene. This chain uses TRBV5-1 with TRBJ2-3; D gene uncertain. This TCR was recovered from a girl aged 10 to 17 with multiple sclerosis. What was sequenced was blood. This CDR3 reads CASSLKGLGDTQYF. CDR3 in DNA: TGCGCCAGCAGCTTGAAAGGGTTAGGCGATACGCAGTATTTT.